Below are 17 T cell receptor beta chains sequenced from a single sample in a study of OX40 agonist ivuxolimab in advanced cancers. The library was produced with the immunoSEQ multiplex PCR assay. TCRdb re-hosts the immuneACCESS table, in-frame sequences only. Its copies lack some clones; in the studies checked, an unresolved V gene accounts for under half of them, and the cause for the rest is not known. The sample includes about 97,000 clones, with roughly 90% observed a single time. The ten largest account for 5.5% of the sample. This specimen consisted of CD4+ or CD8+ T cells sorted from blood, obtained in a trial of the OX40 agonist ivuxolimab. The receptors stem from an adult with an advanced solid tumor such as melanoma, head and neck, liver or kidney cancer.

This clone appeared once. The rearrangement uses TRBV4-1 and TRBJ1-2, with D unresolved. The CDR3 is 16 residues long. Trimming pared 8 bases from V and 7 bases from J, leaving 26 bases between. Germline CDR1 is MGHRA and CDR2 is YSYEKL. CDR3 sequence: CASRKGGNQLLGGYTF. CDR3 in DNA: TGCGCCAGCCGCAAAGGAGGCAACCAACTCCTAGGTGGCTACACCTTC.

The V and J genes are TRBV29-1 and TRBJ2-1; 11 nucleotides agree with TRBD2. V gave up 7 bases and J gave up 4 bases; unmatched junction bases: 9. The CDR3 extends over 15 amino acids. The germline V gene encodes CDR1 SQVTM and CDR2 ANQGSEA. The CDR3 spells CSANPLAGVYNEQFF. The DNA for the CDR3 is TGCAGCGCCAATCCACTAGCGGGAGTATACAATGAGCAGTTCTTC.

In this sample, this clone turned up once. CDR3 nucleotide sequence: TGTGCCACCAGCAGAGCCCGATCTTCGGCGAACACCGGGGAGCTGTTTTTT. It is translated as CATSRARSSANTGELFF. The genes are TRBV15 and TRBJ2-2, with D unresolved. V lost 1 base and J 0 bases, leaving 12 bases between the germline ends. This CDR3 has 17 amino acids. The germline V gene encodes CDR1 LNHNV and CDR2 YYDKDF (reference sequence).

The chain carries TRBV19 and TRBJ1-1; D remains unclear. Germline V CDR1 and CDR2: LNHDA, SQIVND (reference sequence). The V gene lost 6 bases and the J gene lost 4 bases, with 15 bases spanning the gap. The CDR3 totals 14 residues. The CDR3 bases are TGTGCCAGTAGCATACCGGGGATCAGCACTGAAGCTTTCTTT. It codes for CASSIPGISTEAFF.

V usage is TRBV5-1 and J usage is TRBJ2-2, with D hard to call. The germline CDR1 and CDR2 sequences are SGHRS and YFSETQ. V was trimmed by 0 bases and J by 0 bases, leaving 6 bases between them. The CDR3 is made up of 15 amino acids. CDR3 in DNA: TGCGCCAGCAGCTTGGGGCTAGCGAACACCGGGGAGCTGTTTTTT. It translates to CASSLGLANTGELFF.

The genes are TRBV7-2 and TRBJ2-1; 10 bases fit TRBD2. J lost 4 bases, V lost 5 bases, and 14 bases had no gene match. The germline V gene encodes CDR1 SGHTA and CDR2 FQGNSA. This CDR3 is built from 18 residues. The chain's CDR3 is CASSGILAGVSKYNEQFF. CDR3 sequence (DNA): TGTGCCAGCAGCGGAATTCTAGCGGGAGTTAGCAAGTACAATGAGCAGTTCTTC.

As DNA, the CDR3 is TGTGCCAGCAGCTTGATGATAGGGCAGGGGCGGAAGGAGACCCAGTACTTC. This gives the protein CASSLMIGQGRKETQYF. The chain couples TRBV5-6 to TRBJ2-5; a possible D gene is TRBD1 (6 bases). The CDR3 totals 17 residues. Germline CDR1 and CDR2: SGHDT and YYEEEE. The germline V and J ends were trimmed by 1 base and 5 bases, with 21 bases remaining between them. Supplemented by reference TRBV5-6 and TRBJ2-5, the full variable domain reads DAGVTQSPTHLIKTRGQQVTLRCSPKSGHDTVSWYQQALGQGPQFIFQYYEEEERQRGNFPDRFSGHQFPNYSSELNVNALLLGDSALYLCASSLMIGQGRKETQYFGPGTRLLVL.

The genes are TRBV11-2 and TRBJ2-3; D may be TRBD2 (6 bases). This CDR3 region has 16 residues. V lost 5 bases, J lost 2 bases, and 17 bases lay in between. In germline, CDR1 is SGHAT, CDR2 FQNNGV. CDR3 sequence: CASSVRDFFSTDTQYF. The CDR3 DNA reads TGTGCCAGCAGCGTTCGGGACTTTTTTTCCACAGATACGCAGTATTTT.

The chain has TRBV7-9 and TRBJ1-4; TRBD1 might be the D (6 bases). The CDR3 sequence is 16 residues long. With 5 bases removed from V and 8 bases from J, the gap between germline ends came to 21 bases. Germline loops: CDR1 SEHNR, CDR2 FQNEAQ (reference sequence). CDR3 region: CASSPLNYRDREKLFF. Here the CDR3 DNA reads TGTGCCAGCAGCCCACTTAATTACAGGGATCGGGAAAAACTGTTTTTT.

This CDR3 is CASSEGTRPEAFF. The CDR3 DNA is TGTGCCAGCAGCGAAGGGACCCGGCCCGAAGCTTTCTTT. The rearrangement links TRBV7-9 to TRBJ1-1, with D possibly being TRBD1 (5 bases). CDR1 is SEHNR, CDR2 FQNEAQ, per germline (reference sequence). V lost 5 bases and J 8 bases, leaving 15 bases between the germline ends. The CDR3 spans 13 residues.

V is TRBV2 and J is TRBJ2-5; D unclear. The germline V gene has CDR1 SNHLY and CDR2 FYNNEI. CDR3 size: 14 residues. V lost 1 base and J 0 bases, leaving 6 bases between the germline ends. The CDR3 loop reads CASSEEVYQETQYF. Written as DNA, the CDR3 is TGTGCCAGCAGTGAAGAGGTGTACCAAGAGACCCAGTACTTC.

The chain carries TRBV19 and TRBJ2-7; D not resolved. V lost 4 bases to trimming and J lost 2 bases, with 15 bases between them. CDR1 is LNHDA and CDR2 is SQIVND in the germline V gene (reference sequence). The CDR3 length is 15 residues. The CDR3 loop reads CASSTRKNPTYEQYF. CDR3 DNA: TGTGCCAGTAGTACTAGGAAAAATCCGACCTACGAGCAGTACTTC.

The chain joins TRBV30 to TRBJ1-5; tentative D call: TRBD1 (6 bases). This CDR3 region has 13 residues. V dropped 8 bases and J dropped 2 bases, with 13 bases sitting between them. Looked up from germline, CDR1 is GTSNPN and CDR2 is SVGIG (reference sequence). The DNA of the CDR3 is TGTGCCACCTCACAGGGTGGCAATCAGCCCCAGCATTTT. Translated, it gives CATSQGGNQPQHF.

This chain joins TRBV7-6 and TRBJ2-1; D unclear. CDR1 and CDR2 from the germline V gene are SGHVS and FNYEAQ. CDR3 size: 13 residues. Trimming left V 3 bases short and J 4 bases short, with 7 bases between. The chain's CDR3 is CASSFQQYNEQFF. CDR3 sequence (DNA): TGTGCCAGCAGCTTTCAACAGTACAATGAGCAGTTCTTC.

This clone has more than one count but fewer than ten. J is TRBJ1-1 and V is TRBV5-5; D is unresolved. This CDR3 has 15 residues. The V end was cut by 3 bases, the J end by 3 bases, with 15 bases between. From germline, CDR1 is SGHKS and CDR2 YYEKEE (reference sequence). CDR3 amino acids: CASSYGRGRDTEAFF. CDR3 coding DNA: TGTGCCAGCAGCTATGGTCGGGGTCGGGACACTGAAGCTTTCTTT.

This chain links TRBV9 with TRBJ1-3; D may be TRBD1 (5 bases). CDR1 SGDLS and CDR2 YYNGEE come from the germline V gene. Trimming shortened V by 0 bases and J by 8 bases, and 12 bases separated the two germline ends. There are 14 residues in the CDR3. The CDR3 DNA is TGTGCCAGCAGCGTAGGTCCAGGGAGAGACACCATATATTTT. This codes for CASSVGPGRDTIYF.

The chain employs TRBV2 and TRBJ2-1, with no clear D. The CDR3 totals 12 residues. Germline CDR1 and CDR2: SNHLY and FYNNEI. Trimming cost V 6 bases and J 8 bases, with 11 bases left between them. The CDR3 nucleotides read TGTGCCAGCAGCCCTAAGGGATATGAGCAGTTCTTC. Amino acids: CASSPKGYEQFF.